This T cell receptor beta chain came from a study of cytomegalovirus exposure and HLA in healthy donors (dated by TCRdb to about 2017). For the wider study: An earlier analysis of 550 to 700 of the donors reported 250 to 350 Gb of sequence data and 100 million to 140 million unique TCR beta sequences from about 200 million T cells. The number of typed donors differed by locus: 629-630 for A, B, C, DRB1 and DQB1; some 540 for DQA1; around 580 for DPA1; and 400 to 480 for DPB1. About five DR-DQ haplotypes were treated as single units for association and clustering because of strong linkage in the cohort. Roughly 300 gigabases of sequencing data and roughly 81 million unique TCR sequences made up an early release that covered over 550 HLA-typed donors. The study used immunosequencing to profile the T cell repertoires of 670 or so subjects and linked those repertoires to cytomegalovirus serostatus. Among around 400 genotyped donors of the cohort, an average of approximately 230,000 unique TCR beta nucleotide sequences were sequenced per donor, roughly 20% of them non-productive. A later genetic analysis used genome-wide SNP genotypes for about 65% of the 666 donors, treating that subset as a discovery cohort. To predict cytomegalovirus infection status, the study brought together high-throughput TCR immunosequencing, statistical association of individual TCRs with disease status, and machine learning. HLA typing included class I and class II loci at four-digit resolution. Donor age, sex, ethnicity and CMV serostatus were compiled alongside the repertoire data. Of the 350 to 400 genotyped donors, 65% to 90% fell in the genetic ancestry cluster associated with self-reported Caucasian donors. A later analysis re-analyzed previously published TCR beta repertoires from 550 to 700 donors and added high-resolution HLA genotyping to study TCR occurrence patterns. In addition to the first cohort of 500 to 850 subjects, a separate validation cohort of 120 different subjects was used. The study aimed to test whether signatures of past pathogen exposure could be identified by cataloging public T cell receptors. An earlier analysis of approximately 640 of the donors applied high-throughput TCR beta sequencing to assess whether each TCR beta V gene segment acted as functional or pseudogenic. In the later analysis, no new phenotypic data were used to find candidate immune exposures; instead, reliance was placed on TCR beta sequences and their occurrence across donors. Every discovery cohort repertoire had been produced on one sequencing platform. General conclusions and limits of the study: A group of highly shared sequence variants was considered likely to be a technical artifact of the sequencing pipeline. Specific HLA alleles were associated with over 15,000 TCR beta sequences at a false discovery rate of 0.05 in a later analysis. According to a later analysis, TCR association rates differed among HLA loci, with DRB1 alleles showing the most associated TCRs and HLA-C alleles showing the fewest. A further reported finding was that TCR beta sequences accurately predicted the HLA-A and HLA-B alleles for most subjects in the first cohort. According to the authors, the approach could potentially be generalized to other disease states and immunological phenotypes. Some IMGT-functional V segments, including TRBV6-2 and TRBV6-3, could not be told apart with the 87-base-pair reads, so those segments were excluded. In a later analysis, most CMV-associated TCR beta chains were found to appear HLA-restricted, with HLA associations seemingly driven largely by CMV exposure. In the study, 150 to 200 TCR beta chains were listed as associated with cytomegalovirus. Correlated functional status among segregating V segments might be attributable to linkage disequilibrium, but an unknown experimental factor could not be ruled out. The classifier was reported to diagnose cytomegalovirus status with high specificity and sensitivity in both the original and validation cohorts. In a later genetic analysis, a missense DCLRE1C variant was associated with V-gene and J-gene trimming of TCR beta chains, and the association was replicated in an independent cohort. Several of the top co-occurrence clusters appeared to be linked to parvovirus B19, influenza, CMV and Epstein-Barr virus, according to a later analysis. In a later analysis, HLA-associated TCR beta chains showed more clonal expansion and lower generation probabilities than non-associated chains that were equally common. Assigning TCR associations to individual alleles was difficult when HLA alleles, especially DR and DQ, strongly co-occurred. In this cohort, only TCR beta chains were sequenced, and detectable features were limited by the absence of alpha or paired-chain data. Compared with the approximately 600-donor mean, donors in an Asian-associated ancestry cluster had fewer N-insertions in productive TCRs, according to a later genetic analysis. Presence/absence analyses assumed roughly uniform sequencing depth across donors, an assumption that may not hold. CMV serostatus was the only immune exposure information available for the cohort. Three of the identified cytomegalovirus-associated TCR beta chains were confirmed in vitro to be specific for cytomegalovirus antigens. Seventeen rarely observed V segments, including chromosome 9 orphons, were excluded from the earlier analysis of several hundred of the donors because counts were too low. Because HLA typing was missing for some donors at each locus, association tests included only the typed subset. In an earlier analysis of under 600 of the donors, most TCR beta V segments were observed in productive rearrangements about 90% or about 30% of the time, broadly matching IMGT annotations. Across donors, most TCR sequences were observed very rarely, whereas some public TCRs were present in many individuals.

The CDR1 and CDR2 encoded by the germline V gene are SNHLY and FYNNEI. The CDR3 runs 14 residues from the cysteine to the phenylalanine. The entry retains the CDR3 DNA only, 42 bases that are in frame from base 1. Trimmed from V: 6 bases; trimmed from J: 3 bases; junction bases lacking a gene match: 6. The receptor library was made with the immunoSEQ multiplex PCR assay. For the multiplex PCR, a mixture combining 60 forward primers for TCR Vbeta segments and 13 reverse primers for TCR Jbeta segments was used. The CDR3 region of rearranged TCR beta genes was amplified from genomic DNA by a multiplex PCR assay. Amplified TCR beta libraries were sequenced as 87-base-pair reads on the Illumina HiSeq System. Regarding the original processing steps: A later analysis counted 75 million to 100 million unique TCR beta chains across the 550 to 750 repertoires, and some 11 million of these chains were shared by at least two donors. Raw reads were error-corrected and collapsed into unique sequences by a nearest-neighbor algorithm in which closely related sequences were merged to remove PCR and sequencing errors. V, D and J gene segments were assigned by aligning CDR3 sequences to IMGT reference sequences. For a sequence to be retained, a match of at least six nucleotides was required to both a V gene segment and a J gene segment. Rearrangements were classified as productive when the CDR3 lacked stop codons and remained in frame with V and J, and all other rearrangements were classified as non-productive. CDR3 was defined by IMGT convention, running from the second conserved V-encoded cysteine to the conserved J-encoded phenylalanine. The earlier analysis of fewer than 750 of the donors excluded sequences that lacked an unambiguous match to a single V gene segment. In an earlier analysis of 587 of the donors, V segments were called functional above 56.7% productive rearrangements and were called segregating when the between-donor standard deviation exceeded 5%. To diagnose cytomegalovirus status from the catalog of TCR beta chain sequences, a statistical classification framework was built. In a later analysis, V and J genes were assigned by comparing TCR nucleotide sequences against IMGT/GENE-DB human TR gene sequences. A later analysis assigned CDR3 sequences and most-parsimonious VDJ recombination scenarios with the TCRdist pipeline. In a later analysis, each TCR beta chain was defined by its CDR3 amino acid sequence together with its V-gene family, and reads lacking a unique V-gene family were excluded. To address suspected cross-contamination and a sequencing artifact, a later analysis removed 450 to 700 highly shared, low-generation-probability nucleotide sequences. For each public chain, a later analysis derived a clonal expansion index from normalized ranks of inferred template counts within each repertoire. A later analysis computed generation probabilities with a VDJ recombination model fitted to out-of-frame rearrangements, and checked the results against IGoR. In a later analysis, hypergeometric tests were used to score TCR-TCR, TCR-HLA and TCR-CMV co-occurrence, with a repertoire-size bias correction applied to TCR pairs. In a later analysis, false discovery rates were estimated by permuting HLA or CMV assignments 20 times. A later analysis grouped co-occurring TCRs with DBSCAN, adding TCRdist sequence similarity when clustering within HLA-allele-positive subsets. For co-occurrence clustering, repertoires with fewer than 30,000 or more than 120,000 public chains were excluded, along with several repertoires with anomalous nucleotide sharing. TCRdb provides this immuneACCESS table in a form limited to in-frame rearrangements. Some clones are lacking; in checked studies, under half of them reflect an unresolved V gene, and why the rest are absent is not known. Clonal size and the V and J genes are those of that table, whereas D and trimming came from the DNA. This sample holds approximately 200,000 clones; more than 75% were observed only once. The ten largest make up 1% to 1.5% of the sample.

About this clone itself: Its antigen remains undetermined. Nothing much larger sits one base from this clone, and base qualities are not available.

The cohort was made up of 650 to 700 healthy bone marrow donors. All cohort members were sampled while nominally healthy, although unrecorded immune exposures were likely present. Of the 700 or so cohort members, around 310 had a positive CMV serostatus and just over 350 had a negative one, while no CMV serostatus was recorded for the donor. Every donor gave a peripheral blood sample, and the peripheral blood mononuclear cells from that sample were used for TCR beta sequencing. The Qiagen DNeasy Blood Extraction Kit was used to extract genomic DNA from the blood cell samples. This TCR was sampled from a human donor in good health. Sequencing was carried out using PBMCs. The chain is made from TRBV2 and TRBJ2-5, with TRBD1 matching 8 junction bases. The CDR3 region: CASRGDRLKETQYF. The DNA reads TGTGCCAGCAGAGGGGACAGGCTGAAAGAGACCCAGTACTTC.